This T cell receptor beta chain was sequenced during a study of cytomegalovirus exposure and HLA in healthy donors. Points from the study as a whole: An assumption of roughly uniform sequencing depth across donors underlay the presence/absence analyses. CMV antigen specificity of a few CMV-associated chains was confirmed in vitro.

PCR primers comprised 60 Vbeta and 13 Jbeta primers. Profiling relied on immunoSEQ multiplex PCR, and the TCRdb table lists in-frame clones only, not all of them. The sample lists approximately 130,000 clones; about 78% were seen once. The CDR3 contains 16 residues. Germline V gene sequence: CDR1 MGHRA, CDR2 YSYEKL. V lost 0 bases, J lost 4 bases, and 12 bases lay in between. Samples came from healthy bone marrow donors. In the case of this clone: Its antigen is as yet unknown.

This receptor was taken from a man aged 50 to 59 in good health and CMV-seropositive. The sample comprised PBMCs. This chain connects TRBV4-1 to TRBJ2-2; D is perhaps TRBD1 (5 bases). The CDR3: CASSQEGVRGTGELFF. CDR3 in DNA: TGCGCCAGCAGCCAAGAAGGGGTACGCGGCACCGGGGAGCTGTTTTTT.